The following is a T cell receptor beta chain sequence with its context. Authors' methods: Reference gene primers were amplified, and this amplification served to estimate nucleated cell counts. Libraries were prepared by immunoSEQ multiplex PCR; TCRdb keeps only in-frame clonotypes and omits some of them. The DNA gave D and trimming, while V, J and clone size come from that table. The sample records about 230,000 clones, around 86% being singletons. The data stem from a study of blood T cell repertoires in COVID-19. V lost 3 bases to trimming and J lost 5 bases, with 14 bases between them. Germline loops: CDR1 LNHDA, CDR2 SQIVND (reference sequence). The CDR3 totals 14 residues.

The sample consisted of peripheral blood. This rearrangement joins TRBV19 to TRBJ2-7, with D unresolved. This TCR was sampled from a man aged 50-59 years with COVID-19, enrolled during active disease. CDR3 loop: CASSIRVTGNEQYF. The CDR3 nucleotides are TGTGCCAGTAGTATCAGAGTTACGGGTAACGAGCAGTACTTC.